One and the same sample provided the 29 T cell receptor beta chains below, sequenced in a study of siplizumab effects on memory and regulatory T cells (dated by TCRdb to the late 2010s). The library was built by means of the immunoSEQ multiplex PCR assay. Drawn from immuneACCESS, this table holds only the in-frame rearrangements with V and J called that TCRdb kept. Clones are partly lost; checked studies trace under half to an unresolved V gene and leave the rest unexplained. The sample includes over 85,000 clones, with about 94% observed a single time. 1% to 1.3% of the sample is in the top ten clones. The material sequenced was CD4+ T cells sorted from blood. The receptors stem from a human donor in good health.

A few counts support this clone. CDR3 DNA: TGCAGCGCCTCTTTTGGCGGGGAGCAGTACTTC. Its translation: CSASFGGEQYF. The chain recombines TRBV29-1 with TRBJ2-7, with a weak D call TRBD2 (5 bases). CDR3 length: 11 residues. Trimming took 7 bases from V and 7 from J, leaving 14 bases between them. CDR1 SQVTM and CDR2 ANQGSEA come from the germline V gene.

The chain has TRBV14 and TRBJ2-2; unclear D gene. Trimming removed 5 bases at V and 5 bases at J, with 12 bases between. The CDR3 spans 14 residues. Looked up from germline, CDR1 is SGHDN and CDR2 is FVKESK. The CDR3 sequence: CASSLLATTGELFF. The CDR3, as DNA: TGTGCCAGCAGCTTGCTGGCTACGACCGGGGAGCTGTTTTTT.

This chain uses TRBV15 with TRBJ2-3; D call uncertain. This CDR3 has 13 amino acids. Trimming removed 5 bases at V and 8 bases at J, with 14 bases between. Germline values: CDR1 LNHNV, CDR2 YYDKDF (reference sequence). Written as DNA, the CDR3 is TGTGCCACCAGCGGGGTTTTAGTTGGTACGCAGTATTTT. Its protein is CATSGVLVGTQYF.

This chain links TRBV27 with TRBJ2-7, with D perhaps TRBD1 (6 bases). V was pared by 7 bases and J by 9 bases, with 22 bases between. Germline V gene data show CDR1 as MNHEY and CDR2 as SMNVEV (reference sequence). CDR3 length: 14 residues. The CDR3 DNA reads TGTGCCAGCACCTCAAGAGGGGGATACCCCCCGCAGTACTTC. Translating gives CASTSRGGYPPQYF.

The CDR3 DNA reads as TGTGCCACCAGGGCAAACACTGAAGCTTTCTTT. Protein sequence: CATRANTEAFF. The chain uses TRBV2 and TRBJ1-1, with D perhaps matching TRBD1 (5 bases). Germline V gene lookup returns CDR1 SNHLY and CDR2 FYNNEI. The CDR3 consists of 11 residues. V shed 10 bases and J shed 2 bases, with 8 bases lying between them. Looking up the rest from reference TRBV2 and TRBJ1-1 gives the full variable domain: EPEVTQTPSHQVTQMGQEVILRCVPISNHLYFYWYRQILGQKVEFLVSFYNNEISEKSEIFDDQFSVERPDGSNFTLKIRSTKLEDSAMYFCATRANTEAFFGQGTRLTVV.

The rearrangement uses TRBV5-6 and TRBJ2-3; perhaps TRBD2 as D (6 bases). The CDR3 sequence is 14 residues long. Trimming shortened V by 0 bases and J by 11 bases, and 16 bases separated the two germline ends. Germline V CDR1 and CDR2: SGHDT, YYEEEE. CDR3 sequence (DNA): TGTGCCAGCAGCTTGGTGGGTTCGGAGGGTAGGCAGTATTTT. This gives the protein CASSLVGSEGRQYF.

The CDR3 loop is CASSDYREWDTQYF. CDR3 nucleotide sequence: TGCGCCAGCAGTGATTACCGGGAGTGGGATACGCAGTATTTT. V usage is TRBV10-2 and J usage is TRBJ2-3, with a weak D call TRBD2 (6 bases). Germline lookup yields CDR1 WSHSY and CDR2 SAAADI. The CDR3 spans 14 residues. V lost 3 bases, J lost 6 bases, and 13 bases lay in between.

The chain uses TRBV7-9 and TRBJ2-7; maybe TRBD1 (6 bases). Germline V gives CDR1 SEHNR, CDR2 FQNEAQ (reference sequence). Trimming shortened V by 5 bases and J by 3 bases, and 14 bases separated the two germline ends. There are 14 residues in the CDR3. For the CDR3, the DNA is TGTGCCAGCAGCACAATGACAGGACTCTACGAGCAGTACTTC. Residues: CASSTMTGLYEQYF.

The chain is built from TRBV7-3 and TRBJ2-1, with D perhaps matching TRBD2 (6 bases). The CDR3 spans 16 residues. V gave up 5 bases and J gave up 8 bases, with 22 bases separating them. CDR1 SGHTA and CDR2 FQGTGA come from the germline V gene. In DNA form, the CDR3 reads TGTGCCAGCAGCGTGCAAGGGCGGGGCATTGCCCATGAGCAGTTCTTC. It translates to CASSVQGRGIAHEQFF.

The V call is TRBV6-1, the J call TRBJ1-3; the D is unclear. CDR1 and CDR2 (germline): MNHNS, SASEGT. V gave up 6 bases and J gave up 4 bases, with 7 bases separating them. The CDR3 extends over 12 amino acids. CDR3 region: CASSTRGNTIYF. The CDR3 region has the DNA TGTGCCAGCAGCACCCGAGGAAACACCATATATTTT.

DNA of the CDR3: TGTGCCAGCAGCGTAGGCTACCTCTCCTACAATGAGCAGTTCTTC. Translated: CASSVGYLSYNEQFF. V is TRBV9 and J is TRBJ2-1; D unclear. V was pared by 0 bases and J by 0 bases, with 7 bases between. Germline V gene lookup returns CDR1 SGDLS and CDR2 YYNGEE. The CDR3 is made up of 15 amino acids.

The chain recombines TRBV5-4 with TRBJ2-1; 9 positions agree with TRBD1. There are 14 residues in the CDR3. Germline V CDR1 and CDR2: SGHNT, YYREEE (reference sequence). V gave up 4 bases and J gave up 6 bases; unmatched junction bases: 5. CDR3 sequence (DNA): TGTGCCAGCAGCCTTGACAGGGGGGGCAATGAGCAGTTCTTC. Residues: CASSLDRGGNEQFF.

CDR3 DNA: TGCAGTGCGGAGACGACAGATACGCAGTATTTT. It is translated as CSAETTDTQYF. V and J are TRBV20-1 and TRBJ2-3; D ambiguous. Germline loops: CDR1 DFQATT, CDR2 SNEGSKA (reference sequence). The CDR3 loop spans 11 amino acids. Trimming took off 6 bases at V and 3 bases at J, with 7 bases between the two ends.

A single count supports this clone. The V gene is TRBV9, the J gene TRBJ2-5, with D possibly called TRBD1 or TRBD2 (6 bases each). Germline V gives CDR1 SGDLS, CDR2 YYNGEE. V was shortened by 4 bases and J by 5 bases, with 27 bases between the two germline ends. The CDR3 extends over 18 amino acids. The CDR3 loop reads CASSPQHYRGASKETQYF. The CDR3 region has the DNA TGTGCCAGCAGCCCCCAGCATTATAGGGGGGCATCTAAGGAGACCCAGTACTTC.

V is TRBV5-1 and J is TRBJ2-2; 10 positions agree with TRBD1. The CDR3 runs 16 residues. CDR1 is SGHRS and CDR2 is YFSETQ in the germline V gene. J was trimmed by 5 bases and V by 4 bases; bases with no gene match: 8. CDR3 sequence: CASSGGQGENTGELFF. DNA for the CDR3: TGCGCCAGCAGCGGCGGACAGGGGGAAAATACCGGGGAGCTGTTTTTT.

This chain links TRBV5-3 with TRBJ2-3; 9 positions agree with TRBD2. TRBV5-3 is identified as an open reading frame with a role that is uncertain. Trimming cost V 8 bases and J 5 bases; bases outside gene matches: 12. The CDR3 consists of 15 residues. CDR3 in DNA: TGTGCCAGCAGAAGGCTAGCGGGAAATCGAGATACGCAGTATTTT. As protein: CASRRLAGNRDTQYF.

Here the CDR3 DNA reads TGTGCCAGCACTCTAGGACAGGTCACAGATACGCAGTATTTT. It specifies CASTLGQVTDTQYF. V usage is TRBV28 and J usage is TRBJ2-3; 7 nucleotides agree with TRBD1. The CDR3 totals 14 residues. Losses at the gene ends were 7 bases for V and 2 bases for J; bases not matched to a gene: 6. CDR1 MDHEN and CDR2 SYDVKM come from the germline V gene.

The chain combines TRBV7-8 with TRBJ2-3; TRBD2 matches at 10 bases. CDR1 is SGHVS, CDR2 FQNEAQ, per germline. With V trimmed by 0 bases and J by 2 bases, 2 bases remained unmatched. The length of the CDR3 is 16 residues. Here the CDR3 reads CASSLASGRITDTQYF. CDR3 coding DNA: TGTGCCAGCAGCTTAGCTAGCGGGAGGATCACAGATACGCAGTATTTT.

J is TRBJ2-3 and V is TRBV5-4, with D perhaps matching TRBD1 (5 bases). Germline lookup yields CDR1 SGHNT and CDR2 YYREEE (reference sequence). This CDR3 has 14 amino acids. Trimming shortened V by 4 bases and J by 8 bases, and 17 bases separated the two germline ends. CDR3 bases: TGTGCCAGCAGCCAGAAAAAAGGGGTGGGTACGCAGTATTTT. Protein sequence: CASSQKKGVGTQYF. The entire variable domain, with the rest obtained from reference TRBV5-4 and TRBJ2-3, is as follows: ETGVTQSPTHLIKTRGQQVTLRCSSQSGHNTVSWYQQALGQGPQFIFQYYREEENGRGNFPPRFSGLQFPNYSSELNVNALELDDSALYLCASSQKKGVGTQYFGPGTRLTVL.

This clone appeared once. V gene TRBV18 combines with J gene TRBJ2-2, with D unresolved. From germline, CDR1 is KGHSH and CDR2 LQKENI. V was clipped by 0 bases and J by 5 bases, with 10 bases between them. The CDR3 has 15 residues. This CDR3 is CASSPPSGRTGELFF. CDR3 nucleotide sequence: TGTGCCAGCTCACCACCGTCCGGAAGGACCGGGGAGCTGTTTTTT.

The DNA for the CDR3 is TGTGCCAGCAGCGGGGGAAGGGCTAGCGGATATTTCGCGAACACCGGGGAGCTGTTTTTT. It codes for CASSGGRASGYFANTGELFF. The chain has TRBV9 and TRBJ2-2; 7 nucleotides align to TRBD2. In germline, CDR1 is SGDLS, CDR2 YYNGEE. Trimming took 3 bases from V and 0 from J; bases not matched to a gene: 17. The CDR3 runs 20 residues.

The chain has TRBV7-2 and TRBJ1-4; 10 bases line up with TRBD1. The CDR3 has 14 amino acids. With 5 bases clipped from V and 8 bases from J, the junction kept 5 bases outside the gene matches. CDR1 and CDR2 from the germline V gene are SGHTA and FQGNSA. The CDR3 DNA reads as TGTGCCAGCAGCCGGGACAGGGGTGGGGAAAAACTGTTTTTT. This encodes CASSRDRGGEKLFF.

The chain carries TRBV7-3 and TRBJ2-2, with D possibly TRBD1 on 6 matching bases. V was pared by 2 bases and J by 9 bases, with 16 bases between. The CDR3 has 15 residues. The germline CDR1 and CDR2 sequences are SGHTA and FQGTGA. CDR3 sequence (DNA): TGTGCCAGCAGCTTACCCAATCCCAGGGGCCGGGAGCTGTTTTTT. This gives the protein CASSLPNPRGRELFF. The complete variable domain, with remaining parts taken from reference TRBV7-3 and TRBJ2-2, reads GAGVSQTPSNKVTEKGKYVELRCDPISGHTALYWYRQSLGQGPEFLIYFQGTGAADDSGLPNDRFFAVRPEGSVSTLKIQRTERGDSAVYLCASSLPNPRGRELFFGEGSRLTVL.

The gene calls are TRBV5-1 and TRBJ2-5; D may be TRBD2 (7 bases). Between the trimmed V and J ends, which lost 0 bases and 5 bases, there was a span of 14 bases. The CDR3 has 15 residues. Germline V gives CDR1 SGHRS, CDR2 YFSETQ. The CDR3 DNA sequence: TGCGCCAGCAGCTTGGCCAGGTGGGGGGGCGAGACCCAGTACTTC. Translation: CASSLARWGGETQYF. Supplemented by reference TRBV5-1 and TRBJ2-5, the full variable domain reads KAGVTQTPRYLIKTRGQQVTLSCSPISGHRSVSWYQQTPGQGLQFLFEYFSETQRNKGNFPGRFSGRQFSNSRSEMNVSTLELGDSALYLCASSLARWGGETQYFGPGTRLLVL.

The chain has TRBV16 and TRBJ2-2; D is ambiguous. There are 16 residues in the CDR3. Trimming took off 2 bases at V and 1 base at J, with 11 bases between the two ends. Germline-derived CDR1 and CDR2 are KGHSY and FQNENV. For the CDR3, the DNA is TGTGCCAGCAGCCAAAGGGCGAGCTTGAACACCGGGGAGCTGTTTTTT. This gives the protein CASSQRASLNTGELFF. Drawing the rest from reference TRBV16 and TRBJ2-2, the complete variable domain is GEEVAQTPKHLVRGEGQKAKLYCAPIKGHSYVFWYQQVLKNEFKFLISFQNENVFDETGMPKERFSAKCLPNSPCSLEIQATKLEDSAVYFCASSQRASLNTGELFFGEGSRLTVL.

The CDR3 reads CASSVDNEQFF. The DNA of the CDR3 is TGTGCCAGCAGTGTTGACAATGAGCAGTTCTTC. This sequence joins TRBV2 and TRBJ2-1; no firm D call. Germline CDR1 SNHLY, CDR2 FYNNEI. V was clipped by 4 bases and J by 5 bases, with 3 bases between them. This CDR3 is built from 11 residues.

CDR3 bases: TGCGCCAGCAGCTTTTTATCGGGGCCTGAGGAAAAACTGTTTTTT. Translation: CASSFLSGPEEKLFF. The chain uses TRBV5-1 and TRBJ1-4, with a weak D call TRBD1 (5 bases). The CDR3 has 15 residues. V was shortened by 2 bases and J by 8 bases, with 16 bases between the two germline ends. Germline V gene lookup returns CDR1 SGHRS and CDR2 YFSETQ.

The gene calls are TRBV7-8 and TRBJ1-5; D remains ambiguous. The CDR3 runs 21 residues. V was trimmed by 1 base and J by 0 bases, leaving 25 bases between them. The germline gives CDR1 SGHVS, CDR2 FQNEAQ. The CDR3 reads CASSLERSEDPRFYSNQPQHF. In nucleotides, the CDR3 is TGTGCCAGCAGCTTAGAAAGGTCCGAGGACCCACGGTTTTATAGCAATCAGCCCCAGCATTTT.

The chain combines TRBV6-1 with TRBJ1-4, with TRBD1 as a possible D gene (5 bases). The germline CDR1 and CDR2 sequences are MNHNS and SASEGT. The CDR3 covers 14 residues. V was cut by 5 bases and J by 6 bases, with 13 bases left in between. The CDR3 region is CASSQGVKYEKLFF. Written as DNA, the CDR3 is TGTGCCAGCAGTCAAGGGGTAAAATATGAAAAACTGTTTTTT.